This T cell receptor beta chain originates from a study of T-cell memory formation after mild COVID-19. Findings and caveats of the study: The pre-infection memory compartment contained some responding clones, suggesting cross-reactive memory joined.

TCRdb analysed the 5' RACE reads with MiXCR anew, one entry per CDR3 protein. The table records 200,000 to 250,000 distinct CDR3 sequences, over 9.5% of them present only once. This clonotype was seen repeatedly, ten times or more. Its antigen is currently unknown. The V end lost 5 bases, the J end lost 0 bases, and 15 bases lay between the germline ends. Germline V gene sequence: CDR1 SGDLS, CDR2 YYNGEE. This CDR3 region has 16 residues. The chain carries TRBV9 and TRBJ2-1, with D perhaps being TRBD1 or TRBD2 (6 bases each). The sequenced material came from PBMCs or a T cell subset sorted from them (not recorded which). The sequence was obtained from a young man who had mild COVID-19 (a few samples of this study predate the infection). Cell type and time point are not known. The DNA for the CDR3 is TGTGCCAGCAGTGAGAACGGGGGCAGCTCCTACAATGAGCAGTTCTTC. As protein: CASSENGGSSYNEQFF.